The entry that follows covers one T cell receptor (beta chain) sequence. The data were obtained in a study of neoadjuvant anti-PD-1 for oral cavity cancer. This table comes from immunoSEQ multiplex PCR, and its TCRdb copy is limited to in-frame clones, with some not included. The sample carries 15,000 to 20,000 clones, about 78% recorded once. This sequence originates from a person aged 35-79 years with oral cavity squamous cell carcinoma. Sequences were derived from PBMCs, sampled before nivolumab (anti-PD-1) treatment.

CDR3 sequence reads: CASSLDYGYTF. The CDR3 bases are TGTGCCAGCAGCTTGGACTATGGCTACACCTTC. The V and J genes are TRBV5-6 and TRBJ1-2; D remains ambiguous. V shed 0 bases and J shed 3 bases, with 0 bases lying between them. The germline gives CDR1 SGHDT, CDR2 YYEEEE. The CDR3 is 11 residues long. The full variable domain, completed using reference TRBV5-6 and TRBJ1-2, is DAGVTQSPTHLIKTRGQQVTLRCSPKSGHDTVSWYQQALGQGPQFIFQYYEEEERQRGNFPDRFSGHQFPNYSSELNVNALLLGDSALYLCASSLDYGYTFGSGTRLTVV.